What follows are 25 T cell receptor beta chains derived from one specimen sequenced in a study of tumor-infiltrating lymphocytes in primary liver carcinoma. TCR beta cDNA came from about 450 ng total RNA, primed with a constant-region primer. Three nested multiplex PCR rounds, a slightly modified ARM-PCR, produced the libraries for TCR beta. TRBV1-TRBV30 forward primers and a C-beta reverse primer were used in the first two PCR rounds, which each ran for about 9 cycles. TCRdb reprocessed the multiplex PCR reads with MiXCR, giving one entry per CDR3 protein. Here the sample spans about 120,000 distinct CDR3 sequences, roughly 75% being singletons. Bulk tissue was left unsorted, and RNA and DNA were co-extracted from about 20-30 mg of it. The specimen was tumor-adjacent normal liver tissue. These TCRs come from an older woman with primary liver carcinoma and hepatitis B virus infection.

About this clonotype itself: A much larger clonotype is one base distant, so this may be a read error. The CDR3 is CASSLGRLNAEAFF. CDR3 in DNA: TGTGCCAGCAGCCTGGGGCGTTTGAACGCTGAAGCTTTCTTT. This chain links TRBV6-1 with TRBJ1-1, with D possibly being TRBD1 (5 bases). Germline V gene sequence: CDR1 MNHNS, CDR2 SASEGT. The CDR3 has 14 residues.

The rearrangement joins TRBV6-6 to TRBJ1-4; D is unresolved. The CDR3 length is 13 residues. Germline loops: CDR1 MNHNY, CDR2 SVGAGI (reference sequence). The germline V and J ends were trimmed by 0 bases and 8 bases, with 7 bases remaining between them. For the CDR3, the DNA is TGTGCCAGCAGTTACTCCCCCATCGAAAAACTGTTTTTT. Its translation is CASSYSPIEKLFF.

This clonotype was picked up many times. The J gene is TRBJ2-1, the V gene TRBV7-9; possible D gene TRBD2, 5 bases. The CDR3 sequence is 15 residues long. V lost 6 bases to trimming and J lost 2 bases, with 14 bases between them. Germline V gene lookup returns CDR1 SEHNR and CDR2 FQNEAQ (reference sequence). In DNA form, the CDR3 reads TGTGCCAGCAGTCCGACTATGTACCCCTACAATGAGCAGTTCTTC. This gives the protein CASSPTMYPYNEQFF.

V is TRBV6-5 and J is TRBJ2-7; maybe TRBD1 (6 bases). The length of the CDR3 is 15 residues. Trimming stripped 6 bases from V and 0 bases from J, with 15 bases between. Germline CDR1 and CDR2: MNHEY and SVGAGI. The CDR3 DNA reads TGTGCCAGCAGGTACAAGGACAGTAGCTCCTACGAGCAGTACTTC. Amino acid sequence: CASRYKDSSSYEQYF.

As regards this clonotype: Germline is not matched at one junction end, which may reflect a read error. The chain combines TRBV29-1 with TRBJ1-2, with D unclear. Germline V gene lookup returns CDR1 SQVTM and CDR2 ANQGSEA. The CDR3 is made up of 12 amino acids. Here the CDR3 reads CSVGDHRYDYTF. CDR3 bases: TGCAGCGTTGGAGATCACCGTTATGACTACACCTTC.

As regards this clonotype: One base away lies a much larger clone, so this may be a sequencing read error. DNA of the CDR3: TGTGCCAGCAGTTTCTCAGGGCGGAAGGGTCACTTC. This sequence encodes CASSFSGRKGHF. The chain joins TRBV28 to TRBJ2-5; tentative D call: TRBD1 (5 bases). CDR3 length: 12 residues. Germline CDR1 and CDR2: MDHEN and SYDVKM.

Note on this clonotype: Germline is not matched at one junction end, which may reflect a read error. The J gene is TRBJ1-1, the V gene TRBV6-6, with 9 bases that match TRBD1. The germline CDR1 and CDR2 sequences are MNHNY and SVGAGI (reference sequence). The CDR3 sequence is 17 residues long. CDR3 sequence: CTSSYLGTGSWGTEAFF. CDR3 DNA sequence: TGTACCAGCAGTTACCTCGGGACAGGGTCTTGGGGCACTGAAGCTTTCTTT.

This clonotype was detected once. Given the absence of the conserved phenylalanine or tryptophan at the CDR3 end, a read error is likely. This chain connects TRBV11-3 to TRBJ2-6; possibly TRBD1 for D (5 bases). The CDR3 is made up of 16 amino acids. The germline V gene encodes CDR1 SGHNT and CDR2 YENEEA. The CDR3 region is CASSQRQGTGANALTL. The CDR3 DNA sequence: TGTGCCAGCAGCCAGAGGCAGGGAACTGGGGCCAACGCCCTGACTCTC.

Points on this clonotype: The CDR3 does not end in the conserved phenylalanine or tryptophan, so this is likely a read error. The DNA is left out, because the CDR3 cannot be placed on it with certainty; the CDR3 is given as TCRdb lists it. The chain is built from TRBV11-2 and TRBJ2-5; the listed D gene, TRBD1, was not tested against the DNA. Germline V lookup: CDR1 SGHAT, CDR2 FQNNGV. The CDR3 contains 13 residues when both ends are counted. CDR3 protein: CACSLDIGDREYL.

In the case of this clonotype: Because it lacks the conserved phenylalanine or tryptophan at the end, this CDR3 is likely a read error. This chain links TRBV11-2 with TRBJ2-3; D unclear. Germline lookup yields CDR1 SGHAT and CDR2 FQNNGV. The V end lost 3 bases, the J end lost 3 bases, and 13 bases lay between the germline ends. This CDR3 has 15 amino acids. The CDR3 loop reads CASSFGVGRTDTQYS. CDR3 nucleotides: TGTGCCAGCAGCTTCGGAGTAGGACGAACAGATACGCAGTATTCT.

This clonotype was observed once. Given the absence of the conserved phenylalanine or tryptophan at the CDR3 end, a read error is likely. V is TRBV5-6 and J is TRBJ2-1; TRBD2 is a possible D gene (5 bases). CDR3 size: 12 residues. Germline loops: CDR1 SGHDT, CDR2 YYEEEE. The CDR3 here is CASSRDYNEQFS. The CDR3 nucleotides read TGTGCTAGCAGCCGGGACTACAATGAGCAGTTCTCC.

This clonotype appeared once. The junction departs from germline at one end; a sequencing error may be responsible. The CDR3 DNA reads as TGTGCCAGCAGCTACTCATGGGGGAGTGGATCCGAGCAGTACTTC. Translation gives CASSYSWGSGSEQYF. The V gene is TRBV6-5, the J gene TRBJ2-7; D tentatively fits TRBD1 or TRBD2 (5 bases each). The CDR3 runs to 15 residues. From germline, CDR1 is MNHEY and CDR2 SVGAGI.

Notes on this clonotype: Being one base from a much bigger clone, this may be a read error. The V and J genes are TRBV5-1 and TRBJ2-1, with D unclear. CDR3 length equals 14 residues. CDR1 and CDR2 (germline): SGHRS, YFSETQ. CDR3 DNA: TGCGCCAGCAGCATAGGCGCATTCGACAATGAGCAGCTCTTC. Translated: CASSIGAFDNEQLF.

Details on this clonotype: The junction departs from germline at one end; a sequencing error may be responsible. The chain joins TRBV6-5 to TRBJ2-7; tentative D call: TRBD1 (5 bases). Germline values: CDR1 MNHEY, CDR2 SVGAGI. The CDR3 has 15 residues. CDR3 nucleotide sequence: TGTGCCAGCAGTCACTGGGCAGGGAATCCCTACGAGCAGTATTTC. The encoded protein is CASSHWAGNPYEQYF.

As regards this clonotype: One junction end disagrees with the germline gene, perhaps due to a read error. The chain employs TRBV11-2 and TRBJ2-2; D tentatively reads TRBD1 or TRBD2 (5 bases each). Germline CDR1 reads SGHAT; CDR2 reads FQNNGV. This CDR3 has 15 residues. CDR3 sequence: CASSSPALGIGGLFF. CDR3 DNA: TGTGCCAGCAGCTCCCCGGCCCTAGGGATTGGGGGGCTGTTTTTT.

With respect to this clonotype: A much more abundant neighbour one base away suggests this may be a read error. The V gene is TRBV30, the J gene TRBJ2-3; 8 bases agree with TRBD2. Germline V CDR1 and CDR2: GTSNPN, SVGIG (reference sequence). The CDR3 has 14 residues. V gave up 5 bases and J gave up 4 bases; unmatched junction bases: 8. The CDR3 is CAWAPTSVSDTQYF. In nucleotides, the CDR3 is TGTGCCTGGGCCCCGACTAGCGTGTCAGATACGCAGTATTTT.

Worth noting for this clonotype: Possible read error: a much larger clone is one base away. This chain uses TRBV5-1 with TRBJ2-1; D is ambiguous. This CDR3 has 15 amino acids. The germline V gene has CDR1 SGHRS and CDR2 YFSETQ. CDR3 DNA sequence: TGCGCCAGCAGCTTGGCCACAGACTCCTACAATGATCAGTTCTTC. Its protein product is CASSLATDSYNDQFF.

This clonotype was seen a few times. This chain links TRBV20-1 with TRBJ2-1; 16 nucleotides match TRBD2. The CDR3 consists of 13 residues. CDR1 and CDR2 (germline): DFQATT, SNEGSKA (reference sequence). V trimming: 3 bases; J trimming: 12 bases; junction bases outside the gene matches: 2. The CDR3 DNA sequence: TGCAGTGCTAGGGGGACTAGCGGGAGGGGGCAGTTCTTC. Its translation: CSARGTSGRGQFF.

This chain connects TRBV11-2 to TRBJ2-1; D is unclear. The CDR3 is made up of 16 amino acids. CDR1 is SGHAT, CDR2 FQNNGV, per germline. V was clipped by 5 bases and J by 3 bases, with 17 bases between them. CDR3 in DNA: TGTGCCAGCAGCATAGGTGTTCTGGCGGACTACAATGAGCAGTTCTTC. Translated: CASSIGVLADYNEQFF.

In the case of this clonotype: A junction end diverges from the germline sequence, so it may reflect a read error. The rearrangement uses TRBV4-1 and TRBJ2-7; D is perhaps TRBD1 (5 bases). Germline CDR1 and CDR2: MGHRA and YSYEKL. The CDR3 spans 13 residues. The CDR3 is CASSQVSSDKQYF. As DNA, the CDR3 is TGCGCCAGCAGCCAAGTATCGTCGGACAAGCAGTATTTC.

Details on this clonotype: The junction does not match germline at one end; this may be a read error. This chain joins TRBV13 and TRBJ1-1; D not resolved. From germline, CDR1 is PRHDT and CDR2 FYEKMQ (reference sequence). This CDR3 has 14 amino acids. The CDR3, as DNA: TGTGCCAACAGCCTTTGGCAGCCGAACACTGAAGCTTTCTTT. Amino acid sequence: CANSLWQPNTEAFF.

The CDR3 loop is CSVPGTGGRGCGYTF. The CDR3 DNA reads as TGCAGCGTTCCCGGGACAGGAGGAAGGGGTTGTGGCTACACCTTC. This chain joins TRBV29-1 and TRBJ1-2; 8 bases line up with TRBD1. From germline, CDR1 is SQVTM and CDR2 ANQGSEA. This CDR3 region has 15 residues. The trim removed 5 bases at V and 7 bases at J, leaving 15 bases unmatched.

The CDR3 coding sequence is TGTGCCAGCAGTTCCCTAAGGCTCTACGAGCAGTACTTC. Translating gives CASSSLRLYEQYF. The chain is built from TRBV28 and TRBJ2-7; D remains unclear. Germline lookup yields CDR1 MDHEN and CDR2 SYDVKM. The germline V and J ends were trimmed by 4 bases and 3 bases, with 10 bases remaining between them. This CDR3 spans 13 amino acids.

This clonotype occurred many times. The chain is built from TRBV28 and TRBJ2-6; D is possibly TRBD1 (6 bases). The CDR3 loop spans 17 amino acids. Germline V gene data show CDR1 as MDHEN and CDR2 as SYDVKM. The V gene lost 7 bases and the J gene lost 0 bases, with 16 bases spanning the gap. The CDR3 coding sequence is TGTGCCAGCATCGAAGGGGGTTCAAGCTCTGGGGCCAACGTCCTGACTTTC. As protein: CASIEGGSSSGANVLTF.

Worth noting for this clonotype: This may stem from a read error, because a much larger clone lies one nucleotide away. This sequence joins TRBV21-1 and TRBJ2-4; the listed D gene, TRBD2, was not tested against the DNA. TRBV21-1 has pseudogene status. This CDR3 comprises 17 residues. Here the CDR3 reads CVSRQGKSPSTKNIQYF. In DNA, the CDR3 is TGTGTCAGCCGGCAGGGAAAAAGCCCCAGTACCAAAAACATTCAGTACTTC.